The 26 T cell receptor beta chains below come from one sample, sequenced in a study of blood T cell repertoires in COVID-19. Only in-frame clones appear in the TCRdb table, and some are missing; sequencing was by immunoSEQ multiplex PCR. The sample has a few hundred thousand clones; around 90% are singletons. Sequencing was done on a sample of peripheral blood. The receptors come from a woman aged 40-49 years with acute or convalescent COVID-19.

The V gene is TRBV4-1, the J gene TRBJ2-5, with 7 nucleotides matching TRBD2. The CDR3 extends over 16 amino acids. J gave up 5 bases and V 4 bases, and 13 bases lay outside the gene matches. Germline loops: CDR1 MGHRA, CDR2 YSYEKL. CDR3 coding DNA: TGCGCCAGCAGCCGGACGGACGGGGGGAAAATGGAGACCCAGTACTTC. Encoded protein: CASSRTDGGKMETQYF.

The J gene is TRBJ1-2, the V gene TRBV5-6; 11 bases fit TRBD1. Germline values: CDR1 SGHDT, CDR2 YYEEEE. The V gene end was trimmed by 2 bases and the J gene end by 5 bases; junction bases not matched to a gene: 5. CDR3 length: 15 amino acids. The CDR3 DNA is TGTGCCAGCAGCTTTGGGACAGGGGGTTGGTATGGCTACACCTTC. As protein: CASSFGTGGWYGYTF.

This chain joins TRBV7-2 and TRBJ1-5; tentatively, D is TRBD1 (5 bases). This CDR3 is 17 amino acids long. Germline-derived CDR1 and CDR2 are SGHTA and FQGNSA. V lost 5 bases, J lost 7 bases, and 24 bases lay in between. CDR3 sequence: CASSPKGASSAGQPQHF. In DNA, the CDR3 is TGTGCCAGCAGCCCTAAAGGGGCATCGTCCGCGGGACAGCCCCAGCATTTT.

V gene TRBV19 combines with J gene TRBJ2-3, with D perhaps TRBD2 (7 bases). CDR3 length: 15 amino acids. Trimming took 3 bases from V and 2 from J, leaving 12 bases between them. From germline, CDR1 is LNHDA and CDR2 SQIVND (reference sequence). Here the CDR3 reads CASSITGGLTDTQYF. The CDR3 nucleotides read TGTGCCAGTAGTATCACGGGGGGCCTCACAGATACGCAGTATTTT.

The chain employs TRBV4-1 and TRBJ1-4; 7 bases agree with TRBD1. With V trimmed by 1 base and J by 6 bases, 5 bases remained unmatched. Germline CDR1 reads MGHRA; CDR2 reads YSYEKL. The CDR3 is 15 residues long. The CDR3 region is CASSQVGQGDEKLFF. CDR3 nucleotides: TGCGCCAGCAGCCAAGTTGGGCAGGGGGATGAAAAACTGTTTTTT.

This chain links TRBV2 with TRBJ2-2; D might be TRBD2 (6 bases). CDR3 length equals 15 residues. The germline V gene encodes CDR1 SNHLY and CDR2 FYNNEI. Trimming left V 6 bases short and J 6 bases short, with 17 bases between. CDR3 DNA: TGTGCCAGCAGAAAGAAGGTGGAGGGGTCCGGGGAGCTGTTTTTT. The encoded protein is CASRKKVEGSGELFF.

For the CDR3, the DNA is TGCGCCAGCAGCCTGGACAGGCCCCTTGGGAATGAGCAGTTCTTC. It yields the protein CASSLDRPLGNEQFF. The genes are TRBV5-1 and TRBJ2-1, with TRBD1 identical over 7 bases. Per the germline V gene, CDR1 is SGHRS and CDR2 is YFSETQ. J was trimmed by 7 bases and V by 4 bases; bases with no gene match: 11. The CDR3 consists of 15 residues. Full variable domain (missing parts from reference TRBV5-1 and TRBJ2-1): KAGVTQTPRYLIKTRGQQVTLSCSPISGHRSVSWYQQTPGQGLQFLFEYFSETQRNKGNFPGRFSGRQFSNSRSEMNVSTLELGDSALYLCASSLDRPLGNEQFFGPGTRLTVL.

The CDR3 loop reads CASSLRPTANEKLFF. For the CDR3, the DNA is TGCGCCAGCAGCCTGAGGCCCACGGCTAATGAAAAACTGTTTTTT. The rearrangement joins TRBV4-1 to TRBJ1-4; no clear D gene. Trimming left V 4 bases short and J 3 bases short, with 12 bases between. The CDR3 totals 15 residues. Germline V gene sequence: CDR1 MGHRA, CDR2 YSYEKL.

The chain employs TRBV29-1 and TRBJ1-3; possible D gene TRBD1, 5 bases. Trimming left V 5 bases short and J 1 base short, with 12 bases between. CDR3 length: 14 amino acids. Germline loops: CDR1 SQVTM, CDR2 ANQGSEA. The CDR3 loop is CSVKTVYSGNTIYF. The CDR3 DNA follows: TGCAGCGTTAAGACAGTTTATTCTGGAAACACCATATATTTT.

This clone was observed a few times. The chain has TRBV7-2 and TRBJ1-6, with 9 bases lining up with TRBD1. Germline V gives CDR1 SGHTA, CDR2 FQGNSA. The CDR3 is 17 residues long. J lost 4 bases, V lost 6 bases, and 10 bases had no gene match. CDR3 in DNA: TGTGCCAGCAGGACTCAGACAGGGGGGTCATATAATTCACCCCTCCACTTT. Amino acids: CASRTQTGGSYNSPLHF.

DNA of the CDR3: TGTGCCAGCAGTATCGGACAGGGGGGTTTCTTC. Translated: CASSIGQGGFF. The V gene is TRBV12-3 or TRBV12-4, the J gene TRBJ2-1; 10 positions match TRBD1. J was trimmed by 16 bases and V by 5 bases; bases with no gene match: 5. The CDR3 is made up of 11 amino acids.

This sequence joins TRBV18 and TRBJ2-1; possible D gene TRBD1, 6 bases. The CDR3 consists of 15 residues. Trimming removed 8 bases from V and 2 bases from J, with 16 bases in between. Germline CDR1 KGHSH, CDR2 LQKENI. The CDR3 loop is CASSQGQYTYNEQFF. The CDR3 DNA sequence: TGTGCCAGCAGTCAGGGGCAGTATACCTACAATGAGCAGTTCTTC.

The V call is TRBV14, the J call TRBJ1-2, with 8 bases matching TRBD1. The CDR3 sequence is 15 residues long. CDR1 SGHDN and CDR2 FVKESK come from the germline V gene. The V gene end was trimmed by 2 bases and the J gene end by 8 bases; junction bases not matched to a gene: 10. CDR3: CASSQLQGQVGGYTF. Written as DNA, the CDR3 is TGTGCCAGCAGCCAATTACAGGGACAGGTTGGAGGCTACACCTTC.

The rearrangement joins TRBV3-1 (or the pseudogene TRBV3-2) to TRBJ1-4; D gene uncertain. Germline V gene data show CDR1 as LGHDT and CDR2 as YNNKEL (reference sequence). This CDR3 is 12 amino acids long. With 4 bases removed from V and 5 bases from J, the gap between germline ends came to 5 bases. For the CDR3, the DNA is TGTGCCAGCAGCCCCTTGAATGAAAAACTGTTTTTT. Translation gives CASSPLNEKLFF.

The chain has TRBV2 and TRBJ1-1; D unresolved. Trimming cost V 7 bases and J 1 base, with 7 bases left between them. This CDR3 is 12 amino acids long. From germline, CDR1 is SNHLY and CDR2 FYNNEI. The CDR3 DNA sequence: TGTGCCAGCATCAGTGGGAACACTGAAGCTTTCTTT. Amino acids: CASISGNTEAFF.

The gene calls are TRBV3-1 (or the pseudogene TRBV3-2) and TRBJ1-6; no clear D. Deletions cut 1 base from V and 6 bases from J, with 10 bases between. The CDR3 consists of 15 residues. CDR1 LGHDT and CDR2 YNNKEL come from the germline V gene (reference sequence). The CDR3 region is CASSQGSTANSPLHF. In nucleotides, the CDR3 is TGTGCCAGCAGCCAAGGGTCCACAGCTAATTCACCCCTCCACTTT.

This chain links TRBV6-6 with TRBJ1-4, with 8 bases identical to TRBD1. With 5 bases clipped from V and 1 base from J, the junction kept 6 bases outside the gene matches. The CDR3 extends over 16 amino acids. Germline-derived CDR1 and CDR2 are MNHNY and SVGAGI (reference sequence). CDR3 residues: CASSAGGAVTNEKLFF. As DNA, the CDR3 is TGTGCCAGCAGTGCAGGGGGCGCCGTAACTAATGAAAAACTGTTTTTT.

J is TRBJ1-1 and V is TRBV6-5, with TRBD1 matching 7 bases. The CDR3 contains 14 residues. V shed 7 bases, J shed 1 base, and the junction held 6 bases outside the gene matches. Looked up from germline, CDR1 is MNHEY and CDR2 is SVGAGI. CDR3 sequence: CASNPDRRNTEAFF. In DNA form, the CDR3 reads TGTGCCAGCAATCCGGACAGGAGGAACACTGAAGCTTTCTTT.

This chain connects TRBV7-2 to TRBJ2-3; weak D call: TRBD2 (6 bases). The CDR3 sequence is 14 residues long. Trimming removed 8 bases from V and 2 bases from J, with 14 bases in between. CDR1 is SGHTA and CDR2 is FQGNSA in the germline V gene. CDR3 sequence reads: CASRAGTITDTQYF. The CDR3 DNA sequence: TGTGCCAGCCGGGCGGGGACCATCACAGATACGCAGTATTTT.

This clone was seen just once. V is TRBV27 and J is TRBJ2-3; 8 bases align to TRBD2. Germline V gene data show CDR1 as MNHEY and CDR2 as SMNVEV (reference sequence). The CDR3 is made up of 16 amino acids. With V trimmed by 6 bases and J by 3 bases, 11 bases remained unmatched. CDR3 sequence: CASSPIGGGPTDTQYF. CDR3 bases: TGTGCCAGCAGCCCAATCGGGGGGGGCCCGACAGATACGCAGTATTTT.

V usage is TRBV9 and J usage is TRBJ1-1; D not resolved. There are 14 residues in the CDR3. Per germline, CDR1 SGDLS and CDR2 YYNGEE. The V gene lost 1 base and the J gene lost 3 bases, with 10 bases spanning the gap. In DNA form, the CDR3 reads TGTGCCAGCAGCGTAACTCCAGAGGACACTGAAGCTTTCTTT. This codes for CASSVTPEDTEAFF.

The V gene is TRBV5-1, the J gene TRBJ1-4; possibly TRBD1 for D (5 bases). CDR3 size: 14 residues. Looked up from germline, CDR1 is SGHRS and CDR2 is YFSETQ. V lost 2 bases to trimming and J lost 6 bases, with 11 bases between them. CDR3 amino acids: CASSLNTGDEKLFF. The CDR3, as DNA: TGCGCCAGCAGCTTAAACACAGGAGATGAAAAACTGTTTTTT.

The gene calls are TRBV27 and TRBJ1-1; 9 nucleotides align to TRBD1. The CDR3 has 14 amino acids. J was trimmed by 4 bases and V by 6 bases; bases with no gene match: 6. Per germline, CDR1 MNHEY and CDR2 SMNVEV (reference sequence). The CDR3 sequence: CASRGTGITTEAFF. In DNA form, the CDR3 reads TGTGCCAGCAGAGGGACAGGGATTACCACTGAAGCTTTCTTT.

This chain links TRBV7-3 with TRBJ2-2; D gene unclear. V was shortened by 0 bases and J by 5 bases, with 7 bases between the two germline ends. This CDR3 is built from 14 residues. Germline CDR1 and CDR2: SGHTA and FQGTGA. CDR3 residues: CASSLTALTGELFF. The CDR3 region has the DNA TGTGCCAGCAGCTTAACGGCCTTGACCGGGGAGCTGTTTTTT. Supplemented by reference TRBV7-3 and TRBJ2-2, the full variable domain reads GAGVSQTPSNKVTEKGKYVELRCDPISGHTALYWYRQSLGQGPEFLIYFQGTGAADDSGLPNDRFFAVRPEGSVSTLKIQRTERGDSAVYLCASSLTALTGELFFGEGSRLTVL.

Of note for this clone: Other DNA sequences in the same sample also yield this CDR3. The chain combines TRBV10-3 with TRBJ1-5; TRBD1 matches at 8 bases. J gave up 1 base and V 0 bases, and 2 bases lay outside the gene matches. This CDR3 spans 16 amino acids. Germline V gene data show CDR1 as ENHRY and CDR2 as SYGVKD. This CDR3 is CAISESGQGSNQPQHF. The CDR3, as DNA: TGTGCCATCAGTGAGTCCGGACAGGGAAGCAATCAGCCCCAGCATTTT.

This chain connects TRBV5-1 to TRBJ2-1; 9 bases fit TRBD2. This CDR3 spans 14 amino acids. CDR1 SGHRS and CDR2 YFSETQ come from the germline V gene. V was clipped by 4 bases and J by 6 bases; unmatched bases: 5. The DNA of the CDR3 is TGCGCCAGCAGCCCATTAGCGGGGGCCAATGAGCAGTTCTTC. This encodes CASSPLAGANEQFF.